These 10 T cell receptor beta chains came from one sample sequenced in a study of blood T cell repertoires in COVID-19. Only in-frame clones appear in the TCRdb table, and some are missing; sequencing was by immunoSEQ multiplex PCR. The sample contains 120,000 to 150,000 clones, over 60% of which appear only once. Sequences were obtained from peripheral blood. Receptors were obtained from an elderly man with acute or convalescent COVID-19.

The chain has TRBV5-5 and TRBJ1-5, with a possible D match to TRBD1 (6 bases). Germline CDR1 and CDR2: SGHKS and YYEKEE (reference sequence). V lost 3 bases to trimming and J lost 0 bases, with 10 bases between them. The length of the CDR3 is 15 residues. In DNA form, the CDR3 reads TGTGCCAGCAGCTGGGGGACAAATAGCAATCAGCCCCAGCATTTT. Its protein is CASSWGTNSNQPQHF. Full variable domain (missing parts from reference TRBV5-5 and TRBJ1-5): DAGVTQSPTHLIKTRGQQVTLRCSPISGHKSVSWYQQVLGQGPQFIFQYYEKEERGRGNFPDRFSARQFPNYSSELNVNALLLGDSALYLCASSWGTNSNQPQHFGDGTRLSIL.

The chain carries TRBV20-1 and TRBJ1-5; TRBD1 matches at 12 bases. CDR3 length: 17 residues. Trimming took 3 bases from V and 1 from J; bases not matched to a gene: 7. The V gene's germline CDR1 is DFQATT and CDR2 SNEGSKA (reference sequence). The CDR3: CSASIGTGGVSNQPQHF. The CDR3 DNA follows: TGCAGTGCTAGTATCGGGACAGGGGGCGTAAGCAATCAGCCCCAGCATTTT.

This rearrangement joins TRBV2 to TRBJ2-7; TRBD1 is a possible D gene (5 bases). Germline CDR1 reads SNHLY; CDR2 reads FYNNEI. There are 14 residues in the CDR3. The V end lost 4 bases, the J end lost 7 bases, and 17 bases lay between the germline ends. The CDR3 DNA follows: TGTGCCAGCAGTGGTGTCAGGGCTGCCCTGGAGCAGTACTTC. As protein: CASSGVRAALEQYF. The whole variable domain, filled in from reference TRBV2 and TRBJ2-7, reads EPEVTQTPSHQVTQMGQEVILRCVPISNHLYFYWYRQILGQKVEFLVSFYNNEISEKSEIFDDQFSVERPDGSNFTLKIRSTKLEDSAMYFCASSGVRAALEQYFGPGTRLTVT.

This chain links TRBV20-1 with TRBJ2-5; 12 bases are a match to TRBD2. Trimming removed 3 bases from V and 0 bases from J; junction bases left unmatched: 14. This CDR3 is built from 19 residues. Germline V gives CDR1 DFQATT, CDR2 SNEGSKA (reference sequence). CDR3 protein: CSASGVLAGGTTYQETQYF. The CDR3 DNA reads as TGCAGTGCTAGTGGTGTACTAGCGGGGGGCACTACTTACCAAGAGACCCAGTACTTC.

The chain joins TRBV24-1 to TRBJ2-2; the D gene is possibly TRBD1 (5 bases). The V and J ends lost 4 bases and 5 bases respectively, with 13 bases between them. Germline V gives CDR1 KGHDR, CDR2 SFDVKD. This CDR3 has 15 amino acids. The CDR3 spells CATSEQAMGTGELFF. CDR3 in DNA: TGTGCCACCAGTGAACAGGCAATGGGGACCGGGGAGCTGTTTTTT.

Here the CDR3 DNA reads TGTGCCAGTTGCGACAGGGCAACTAATGAAAAACTGTTTTTT. Encoded protein: CASCDRATNEKLFF. V gene TRBV6-1 combines with J gene TRBJ1-4; 7 bases map to TRBD1. The CDR3 sequence is 14 residues long. Per the germline V gene, CDR1 is MNHNS and CDR2 is SASEGT. V shed 9 bases, J shed 0 bases, and the junction held 4 bases outside the gene matches.

The chain employs TRBV7-9 and TRBJ1-1, with D maybe TRBD1 (5 bases). The CDR3 is made up of 17 amino acids. Trimming removed 5 bases from V and 0 bases from J, with 19 bases in between. Per the germline V gene, CDR1 is SEHNR and CDR2 is FQNEAQ (reference sequence). The CDR3, as DNA: TGTGCCAGCAGCCCTCACGGGGGGATCATTTTGAACACTGAAGCTTTCTTT. This translates into CASSPHGGIILNTEAFF.

The V gene is TRBV27, the J gene TRBJ1-1, with TRBD1 as a possible D gene (6 bases). The CDR3 sequence is 14 residues long. V gave up 3 bases and J gave up 3 bases, with 11 bases separating them. The germline gives CDR1 MNHEY, CDR2 SMNVEV (reference sequence). The CDR3 bases are TGTGCCAGCAGTTTCTGGGCAGGGGACACTGAAGCTTTCTTT. Translating it yields CASSFWAGDTEAFF.

The gene calls are TRBV2 and TRBJ1-4, with 7 bases identical to TRBD1. The CDR3 totals 15 residues. V gave up 6 bases and J gave up 11 bases; unmatched junction bases: 15. Per the germline V gene, CDR1 is SNHLY and CDR2 is FYNNEI. For the CDR3, the DNA is TGTGCCAGCAGCGGGACAGCCACACAAAGGGGGAAACTGTTTTTT. Translation: CASSGTATQRGKLFF.

In this sample, this clone turned up once. The rearrangement joins TRBV15 to TRBJ1-6; D is unclear. V lost 6 bases and J lost 4, with 10 bases in between. Germline loops: CDR1 LNHNV, CDR2 YYDKDF (reference sequence). CDR3 length: 14 amino acids. The DNA for the CDR3 is TGTGCCACCAGTTCGGGATTGTATAATTCACCCCTCCACTTT. Translating gives CATSSGLYNSPLHF.